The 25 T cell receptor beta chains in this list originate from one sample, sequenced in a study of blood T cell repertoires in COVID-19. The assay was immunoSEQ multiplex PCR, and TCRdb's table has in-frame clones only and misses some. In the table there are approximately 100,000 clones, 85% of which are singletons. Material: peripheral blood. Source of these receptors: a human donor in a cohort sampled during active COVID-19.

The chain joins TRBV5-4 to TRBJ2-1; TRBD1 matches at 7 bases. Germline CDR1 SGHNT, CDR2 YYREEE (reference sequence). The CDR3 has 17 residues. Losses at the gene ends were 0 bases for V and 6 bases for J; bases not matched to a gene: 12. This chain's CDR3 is CASSLVKTGLASNEQFF. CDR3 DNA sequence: TGTGCCAGCAGCTTGGTTAAGACAGGGTTGGCGTCCAATGAGCAGTTCTTC.

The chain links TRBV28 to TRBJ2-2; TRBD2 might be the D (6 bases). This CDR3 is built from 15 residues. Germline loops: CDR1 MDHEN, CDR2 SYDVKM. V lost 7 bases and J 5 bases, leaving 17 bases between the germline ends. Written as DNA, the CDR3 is TGTGCCAGCACCCTAGGACTGGGGGGAACCGGGGAGCTGTTTTTT. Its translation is CASTLGLGGTGELFF.

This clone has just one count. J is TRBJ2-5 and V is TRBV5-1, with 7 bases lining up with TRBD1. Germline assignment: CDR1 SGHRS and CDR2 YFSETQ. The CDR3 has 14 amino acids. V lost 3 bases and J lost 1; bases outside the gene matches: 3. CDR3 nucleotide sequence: TGCGCCAGCAGCTCCGGGACAGCCCAAGAGACCCAGTACTTC. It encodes CASSSGTAQETQYF. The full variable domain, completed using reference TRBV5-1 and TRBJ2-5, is KAGVTQTPRYLIKTRGQQVTLSCSPISGHRSVSWYQQTPGQGLQFLFEYFSETQRNKGNFPGRFSGRQFSNSRSEMNVSTLELGDSALYLCASSSGTAQETQYFGPGTRLLVL.

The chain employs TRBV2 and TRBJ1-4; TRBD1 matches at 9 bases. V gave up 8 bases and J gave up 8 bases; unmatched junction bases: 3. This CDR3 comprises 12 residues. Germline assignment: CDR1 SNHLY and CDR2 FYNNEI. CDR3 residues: CASGQGWEKLFF. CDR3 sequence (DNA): TGTGCCAGCGGACAGGGGTGGGAAAAACTGTTTTTT.

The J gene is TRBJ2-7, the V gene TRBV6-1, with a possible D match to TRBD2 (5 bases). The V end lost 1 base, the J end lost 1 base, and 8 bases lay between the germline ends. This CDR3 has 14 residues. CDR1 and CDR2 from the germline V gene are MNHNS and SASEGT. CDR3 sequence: CASSEGSESYEQYF. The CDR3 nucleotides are TGTGCCAGCAGTGAAGGTAGCGAGTCCTACGAGCAGTACTTC.

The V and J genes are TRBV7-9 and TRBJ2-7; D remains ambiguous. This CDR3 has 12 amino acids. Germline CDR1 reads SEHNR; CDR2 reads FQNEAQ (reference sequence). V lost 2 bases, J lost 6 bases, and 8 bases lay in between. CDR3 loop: CASSLYPGEQYF. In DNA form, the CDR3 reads TGTGCCAGCAGCTTATACCCCGGCGAGCAGTACTTC.

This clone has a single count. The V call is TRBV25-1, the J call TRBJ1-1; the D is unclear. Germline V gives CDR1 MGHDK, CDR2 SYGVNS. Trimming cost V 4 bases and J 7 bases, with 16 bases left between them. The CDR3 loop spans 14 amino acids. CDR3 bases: TGTGCCAGCAGTGGTACCGGGATACGAGTTGAAGCTTTCTTT. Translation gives CASSGTGIRVEAFF.

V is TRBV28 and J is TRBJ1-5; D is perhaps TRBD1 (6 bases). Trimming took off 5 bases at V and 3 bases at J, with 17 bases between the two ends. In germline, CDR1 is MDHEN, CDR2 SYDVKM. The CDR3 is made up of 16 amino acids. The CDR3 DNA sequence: TGTGCCAGCAGTCCCCTCGCAGGGGCGCTCAATCAGCCCCAGCATTTT. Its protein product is CASSPLAGALNQPQHF.

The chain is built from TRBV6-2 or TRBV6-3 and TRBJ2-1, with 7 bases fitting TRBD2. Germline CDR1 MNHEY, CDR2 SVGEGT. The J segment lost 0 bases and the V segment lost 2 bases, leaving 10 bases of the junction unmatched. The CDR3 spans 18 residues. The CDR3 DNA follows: TGTGCCAGCAGTTACGCGGGAGCCATTCCCCTCTCCTACAATGAGCAGTTCTTC. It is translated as CASSYAGAIPLSYNEQFF.

In DNA, the CDR3 is TGTGCCAGCTCACCACCGGGACAGGGTAGAGAGACCCAGTACTTC. Amino acids: CASSPPGQGRETQYF. The V call is TRBV18, the J call TRBJ2-5; TRBD1 matches at 9 bases. This CDR3 has 15 amino acids. Germline V gene data show CDR1 as KGHSH and CDR2 as LQKENI. Trimming removed 0 bases from V and 4 bases from J; junction bases left unmatched: 3.

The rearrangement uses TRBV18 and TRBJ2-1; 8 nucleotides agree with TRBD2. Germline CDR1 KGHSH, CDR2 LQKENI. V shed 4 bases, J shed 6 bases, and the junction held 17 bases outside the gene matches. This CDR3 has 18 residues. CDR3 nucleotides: TGTGCCAGCTCACTATATAAATCAACCGGACTAGCAAGCAATGAGCAGTTCTTC. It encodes CASSLYKSTGLASNEQFF.

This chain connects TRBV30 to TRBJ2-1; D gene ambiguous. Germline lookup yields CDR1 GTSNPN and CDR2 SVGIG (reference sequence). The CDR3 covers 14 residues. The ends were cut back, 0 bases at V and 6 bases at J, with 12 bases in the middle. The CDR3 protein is CAWSVQQIFNEQFF. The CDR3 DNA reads TGTGCCTGGAGTGTCCAACAGATTTTCAATGAGCAGTTCTTC.

The CDR3 DNA follows: TGTGCCACCAGTGATTTAGTAGCGGGCACAGATACGCAGTATTTT. Its protein is CATSDLVAGTDTQYF. The chain uses TRBV24-1 and TRBJ2-3; D possibly corresponds to TRBD2 (6 bases). Trimming removed 1 base at V and 1 base at J, with 8 bases between. The length of the CDR3 is 15 residues. Germline CDR1 is KGHDR and CDR2 is SFDVKD.

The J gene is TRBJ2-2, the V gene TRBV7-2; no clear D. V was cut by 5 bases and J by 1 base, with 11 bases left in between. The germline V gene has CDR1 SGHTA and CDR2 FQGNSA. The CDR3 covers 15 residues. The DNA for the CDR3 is TGTGCCAGCAGCGAGTCACGGGTGAACACCGGGGAGCTGTTTTTT. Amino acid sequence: CASSESRVNTGELFF.

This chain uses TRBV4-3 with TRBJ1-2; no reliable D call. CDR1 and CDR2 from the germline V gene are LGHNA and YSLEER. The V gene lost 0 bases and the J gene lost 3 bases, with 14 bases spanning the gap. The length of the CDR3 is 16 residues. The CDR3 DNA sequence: TGCGCCAGCAGCCAAGATCTAGAGGGTGCGGACTATGGCTACACCTTC. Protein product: CASSQDLEGADYGYTF.

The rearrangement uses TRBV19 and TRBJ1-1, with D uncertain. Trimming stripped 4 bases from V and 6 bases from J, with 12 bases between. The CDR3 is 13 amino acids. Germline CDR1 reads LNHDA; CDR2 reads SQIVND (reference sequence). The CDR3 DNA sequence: TGTGCCAGTAGTACAACCCTGGGCGCTGAAGCTTTCTTT. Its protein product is CASSTTLGAEAFF.

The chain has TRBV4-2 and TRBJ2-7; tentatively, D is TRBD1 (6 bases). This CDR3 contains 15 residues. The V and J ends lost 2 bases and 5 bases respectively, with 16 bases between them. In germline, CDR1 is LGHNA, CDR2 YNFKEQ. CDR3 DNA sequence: TGTGCCAGCAGCCAATTGCCTTTGGGACACGACGAGCAGTACTTC. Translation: CASSQLPLGHDEQYF.

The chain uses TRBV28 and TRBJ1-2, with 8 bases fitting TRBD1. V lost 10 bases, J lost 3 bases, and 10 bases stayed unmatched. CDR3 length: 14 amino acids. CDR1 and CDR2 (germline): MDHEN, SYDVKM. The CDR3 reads CAILDETGDYGYTF. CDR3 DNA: TGTGCCATCTTGGATGAGACAGGGGACTATGGCTACACCTTC.

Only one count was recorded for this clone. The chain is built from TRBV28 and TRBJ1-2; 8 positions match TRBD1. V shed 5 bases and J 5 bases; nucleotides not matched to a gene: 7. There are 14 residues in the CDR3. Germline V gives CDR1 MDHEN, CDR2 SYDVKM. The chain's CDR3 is CASSTGGSNYGYTF. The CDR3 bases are TGTGCCAGCAGTACAGGGGGTTCCAATTATGGCTACACCTTC.

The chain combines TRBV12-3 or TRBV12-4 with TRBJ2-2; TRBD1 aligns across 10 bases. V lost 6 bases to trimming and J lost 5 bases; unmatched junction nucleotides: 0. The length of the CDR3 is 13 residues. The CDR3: CASRGQGTGELFF. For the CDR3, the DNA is TGTGCCAGCAGGGGACAGGGGACCGGGGAGCTGTTTTTT.

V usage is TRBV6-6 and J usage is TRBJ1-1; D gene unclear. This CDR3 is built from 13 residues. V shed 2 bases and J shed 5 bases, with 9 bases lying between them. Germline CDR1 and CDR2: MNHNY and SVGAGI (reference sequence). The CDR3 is CASSYRDRTEAFF. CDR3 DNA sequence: TGTGCCAGCAGTTACCGAGATAGAACTGAAGCTTTCTTT.

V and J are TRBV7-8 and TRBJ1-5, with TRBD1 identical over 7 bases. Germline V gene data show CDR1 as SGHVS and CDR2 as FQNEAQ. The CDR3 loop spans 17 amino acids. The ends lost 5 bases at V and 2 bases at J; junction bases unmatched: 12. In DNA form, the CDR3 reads TGTGCCAGCAGCCCCCTGCGAGGCAGGGGGGGCAATCAGCCCCAGCATTTT. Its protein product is CASSPLRGRGGNQPQHF.

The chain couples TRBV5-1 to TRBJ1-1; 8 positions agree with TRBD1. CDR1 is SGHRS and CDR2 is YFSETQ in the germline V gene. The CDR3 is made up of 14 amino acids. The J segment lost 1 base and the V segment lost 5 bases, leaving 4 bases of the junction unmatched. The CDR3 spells CASSRQGQNTEAFF. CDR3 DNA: TGCGCCAGCAGTCGACAGGGGCAGAACACTGAAGCTTTCTTT. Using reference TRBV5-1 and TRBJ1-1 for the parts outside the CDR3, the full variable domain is KAGVTQTPRYLIKTRGQQVTLSCSPISGHRSVSWYQQTPGQGLQFLFEYFSETQRNKGNFPGRFSGRQFSNSRSEMNVSTLELGDSALYLCASSRQGQNTEAFFGQGTRLTVV.

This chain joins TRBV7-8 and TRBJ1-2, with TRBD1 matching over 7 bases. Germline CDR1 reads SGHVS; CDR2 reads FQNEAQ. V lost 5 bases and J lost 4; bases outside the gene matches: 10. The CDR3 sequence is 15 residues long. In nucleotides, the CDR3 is TGTGCCAGCAGCCGGGACAGCTCGGCCGCCTATGGCTACACCTTC. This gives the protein CASSRDSSAAYGYTF.

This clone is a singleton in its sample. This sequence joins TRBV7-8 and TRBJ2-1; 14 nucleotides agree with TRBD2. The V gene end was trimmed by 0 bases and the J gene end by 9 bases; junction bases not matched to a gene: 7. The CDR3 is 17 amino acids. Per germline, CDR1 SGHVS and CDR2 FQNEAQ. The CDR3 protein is CASSLARLAGGRGEQFF. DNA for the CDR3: TGTGCCAGCAGCTTAGCGCGACTAGCGGGGGGGCGGGGTGAGCAGTTCTTC.